The entry below describes one T cell receptor (beta chain). Its antigen remains unidentified. This sample was taken from a study of T cells expressing NK-cell markers. Each CDR3 protein gets one entry in TCRdb, which reprocessed the 5' RACE reads and gives no DNA. The sample holds a few hundred thousand distinct CDR3 sequences. Study results and caveats: As a fraction of CD8+ T cells, dominant NKG2C+ clonotypes reached roughly 1.0-7.0% in about six donors.

The sample consisted of blood T cells: a sorted CD56 or NKG2C T cell subset, CD4+ or CD8+ T cells, or bulk PBMC T cells (not recorded which). This receptor was taken from a woman in her forties or fifties in good health.

CDR3 protein: CASSQRDEQFF. The rearrangement links TRBV4-1 to TRBJ2-1. This CDR3 contains 11 residues. Germline lookup yields CDR1 MGHRA and CDR2 YSYEKL.